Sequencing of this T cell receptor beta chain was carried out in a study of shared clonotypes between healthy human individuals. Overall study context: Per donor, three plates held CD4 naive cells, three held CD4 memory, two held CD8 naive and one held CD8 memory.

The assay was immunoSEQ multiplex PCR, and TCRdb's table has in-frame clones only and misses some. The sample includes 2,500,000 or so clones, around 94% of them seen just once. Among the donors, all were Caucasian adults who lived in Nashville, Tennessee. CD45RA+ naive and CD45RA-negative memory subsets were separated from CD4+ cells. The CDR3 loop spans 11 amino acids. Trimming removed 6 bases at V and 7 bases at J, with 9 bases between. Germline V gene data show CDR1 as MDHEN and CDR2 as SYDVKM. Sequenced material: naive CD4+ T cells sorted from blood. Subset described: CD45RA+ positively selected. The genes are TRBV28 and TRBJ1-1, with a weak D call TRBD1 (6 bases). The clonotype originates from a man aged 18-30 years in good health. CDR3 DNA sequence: TGTGCCAGCAGGCACAGGGATGAAGCTTTCTTT. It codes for CASRHRDEAFF.